Below are 7 T cell receptor beta chains sequenced from a single sample in a study of shared clonotypes between healthy human individuals. Using immunoSEQ multiplex PCR, the repertoire was profiled, and TCRdb retains in-frame clones only, with some absent. Here the sample spans 2 million to 2.5 million clones, around 95% being singletons. Sample: naive CD4+ T cells sorted from blood. Subset specified: CD45RA+ positively selected. All receptors derive from a man between 18 and 29 years old in good health.

Details on this clone: At one end, the junction sequence differs from germline, possibly due to a read error. The CDR3 sequence is CATSSSLRYEQYF. CDR3 nucleotide sequence: TGTGCCACCAGCTCTTCCCTCCGATACGAGCAGTACTTC. The chain links TRBV7-8 to TRBJ2-7, with no clear D. CDR1 and CDR2 from the germline V gene are SGHVS and FQNEAQ. The CDR3 extends over 13 amino acids.

Worth noting for this clone: The sample has other DNA sequences that encode this CDR3 too. The gene calls are TRBV10-3 and TRBJ2-7; D might be TRBD1 (6 bases). The ends were cut back, 0 bases at V and 0 bases at J, with 9 bases in the middle. Germline V CDR1 and CDR2: ENHRY, SYGVKD. This CDR3 has 15 amino acids. Written as DNA, the CDR3 is TGTGCCATCAGTGAGTCAACAGGGAACTCCTACGAGCAGTACTTC. Its protein product is CAISESTGNSYEQYF.

The CDR3 DNA reads as TGTGCCAGCAGGGAGACAGGGGACACCATATATTTT. This sequence encodes CASRETGDTIYF. The V gene is TRBV6-6, the J gene TRBJ1-3, with 8 bases that match TRBD1. This CDR3 is built from 12 residues. Trimming cost V 6 bases and J 8 bases; bases outside gene matches: 3. Per the germline V gene, CDR1 is MNHNY and CDR2 is SVGAGI (reference sequence).

The chain links TRBV30 to TRBJ1-1; no firm D call. The germline V gene encodes CDR1 GTSNPN and CDR2 SVGIG (reference sequence). The CDR3 sequence is 15 residues long. Deletions cut 4 bases from V and 0 bases from J, with 15 bases between. Here the CDR3 reads CAWISGVLMNTEAFF. The CDR3 DNA reads as TGTGCCTGGATCTCTGGGGTACTCATGAACACTGAAGCTTTCTTT.

Notes on this clone: Other DNA sequences in this sample translate to the same CDR3. V usage is TRBV12-5 and J usage is TRBJ2-2, with D uncertain. The V gene's germline CDR1 is LGHNT and CDR2 FRNRAP. V was trimmed by 1 base and J by 2 bases, leaving 2 bases between them. The CDR3 runs to 13 residues. The CDR3 DNA sequence: TGTGCTAGTGGTTTGGCAAACACCGGGGAGCTGTTTTTT. This translates into CASGLANTGELFF.

In nucleotides, the CDR3 is TGCGCCAGCAGCCTGGGAACAGGGGGGTTCTCCTATAATTCACCCCTCCACTTT. Residues: CASSLGTGGFSYNSPLHF. The chain recombines TRBV5-1 with TRBJ1-6, with TRBD1 matching 8 bases. This CDR3 comprises 18 residues. The germline CDR1 and CDR2 sequences are SGHRS and YFSETQ. After removal of 4 bases from V and 0 bases from J, the junction contained 9 bases not matched to a gene.

The chain joins TRBV6-1 to TRBJ2-3, with unresolved D. The V end lost 1 base, the J end lost 8 bases, and 4 bases lay between the germline ends. Germline CDR1 reads MNHNS; CDR2 reads SASEGT. This CDR3 spans 11 amino acids. This chain's CDR3 is CASSEEVTQYF. The CDR3 DNA reads as TGTGCCAGCAGTGAAGAAGTTACGCAGTATTTT.